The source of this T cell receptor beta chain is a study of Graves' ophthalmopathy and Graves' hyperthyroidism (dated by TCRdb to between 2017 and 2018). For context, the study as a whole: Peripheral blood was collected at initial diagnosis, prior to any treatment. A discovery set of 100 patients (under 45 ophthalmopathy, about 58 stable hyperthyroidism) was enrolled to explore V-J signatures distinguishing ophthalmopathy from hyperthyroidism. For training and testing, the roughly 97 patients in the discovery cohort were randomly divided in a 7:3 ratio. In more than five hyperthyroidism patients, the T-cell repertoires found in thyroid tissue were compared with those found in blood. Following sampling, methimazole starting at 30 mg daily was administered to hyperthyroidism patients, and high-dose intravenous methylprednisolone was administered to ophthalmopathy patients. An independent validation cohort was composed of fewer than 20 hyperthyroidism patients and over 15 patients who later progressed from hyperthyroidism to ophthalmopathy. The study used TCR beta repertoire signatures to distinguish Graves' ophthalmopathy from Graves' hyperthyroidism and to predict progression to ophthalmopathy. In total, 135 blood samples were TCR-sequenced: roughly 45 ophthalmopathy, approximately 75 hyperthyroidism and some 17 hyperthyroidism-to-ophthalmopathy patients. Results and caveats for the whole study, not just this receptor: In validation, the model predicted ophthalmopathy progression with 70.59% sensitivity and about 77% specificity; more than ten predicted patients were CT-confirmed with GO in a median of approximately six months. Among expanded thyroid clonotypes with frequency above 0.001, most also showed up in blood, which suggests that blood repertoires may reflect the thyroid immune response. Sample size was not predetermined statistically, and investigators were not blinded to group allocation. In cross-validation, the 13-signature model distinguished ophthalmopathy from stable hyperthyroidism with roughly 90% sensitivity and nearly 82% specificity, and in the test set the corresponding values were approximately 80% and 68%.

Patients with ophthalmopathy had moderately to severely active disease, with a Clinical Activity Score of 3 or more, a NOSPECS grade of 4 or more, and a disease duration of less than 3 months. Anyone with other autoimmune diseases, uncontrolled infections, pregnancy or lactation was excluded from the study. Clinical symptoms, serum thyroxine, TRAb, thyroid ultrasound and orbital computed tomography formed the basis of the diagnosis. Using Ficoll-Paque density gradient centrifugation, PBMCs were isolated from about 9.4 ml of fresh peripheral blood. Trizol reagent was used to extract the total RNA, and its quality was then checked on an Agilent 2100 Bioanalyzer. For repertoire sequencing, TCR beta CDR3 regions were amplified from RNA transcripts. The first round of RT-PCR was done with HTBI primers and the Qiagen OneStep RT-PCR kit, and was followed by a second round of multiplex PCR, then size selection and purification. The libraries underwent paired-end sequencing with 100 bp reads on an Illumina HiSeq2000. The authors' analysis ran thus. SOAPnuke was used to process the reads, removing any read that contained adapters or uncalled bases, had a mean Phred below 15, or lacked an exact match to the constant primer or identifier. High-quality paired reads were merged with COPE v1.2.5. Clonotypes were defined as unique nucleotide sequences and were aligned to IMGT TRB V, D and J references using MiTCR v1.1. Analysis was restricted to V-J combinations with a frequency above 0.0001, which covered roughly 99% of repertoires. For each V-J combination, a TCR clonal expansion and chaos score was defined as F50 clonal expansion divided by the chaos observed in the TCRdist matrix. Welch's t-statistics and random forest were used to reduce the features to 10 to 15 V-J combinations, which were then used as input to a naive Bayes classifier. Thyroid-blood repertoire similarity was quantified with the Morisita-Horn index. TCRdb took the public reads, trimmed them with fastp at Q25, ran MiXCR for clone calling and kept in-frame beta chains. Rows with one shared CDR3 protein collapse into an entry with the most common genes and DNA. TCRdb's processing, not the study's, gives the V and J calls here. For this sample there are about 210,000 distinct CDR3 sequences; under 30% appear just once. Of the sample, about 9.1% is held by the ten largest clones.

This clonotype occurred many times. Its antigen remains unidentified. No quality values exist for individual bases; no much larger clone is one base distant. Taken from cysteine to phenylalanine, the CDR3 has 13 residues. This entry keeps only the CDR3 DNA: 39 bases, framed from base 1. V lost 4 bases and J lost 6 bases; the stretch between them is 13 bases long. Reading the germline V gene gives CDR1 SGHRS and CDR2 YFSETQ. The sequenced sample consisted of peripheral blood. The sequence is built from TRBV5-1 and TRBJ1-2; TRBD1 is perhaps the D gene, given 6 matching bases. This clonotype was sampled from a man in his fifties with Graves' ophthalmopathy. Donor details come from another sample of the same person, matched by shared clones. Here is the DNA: TGCGCCAGCAGCCCGGGGGGCCCGGATGGCTACACCTTC. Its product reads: CASSPGGPDGYTF.